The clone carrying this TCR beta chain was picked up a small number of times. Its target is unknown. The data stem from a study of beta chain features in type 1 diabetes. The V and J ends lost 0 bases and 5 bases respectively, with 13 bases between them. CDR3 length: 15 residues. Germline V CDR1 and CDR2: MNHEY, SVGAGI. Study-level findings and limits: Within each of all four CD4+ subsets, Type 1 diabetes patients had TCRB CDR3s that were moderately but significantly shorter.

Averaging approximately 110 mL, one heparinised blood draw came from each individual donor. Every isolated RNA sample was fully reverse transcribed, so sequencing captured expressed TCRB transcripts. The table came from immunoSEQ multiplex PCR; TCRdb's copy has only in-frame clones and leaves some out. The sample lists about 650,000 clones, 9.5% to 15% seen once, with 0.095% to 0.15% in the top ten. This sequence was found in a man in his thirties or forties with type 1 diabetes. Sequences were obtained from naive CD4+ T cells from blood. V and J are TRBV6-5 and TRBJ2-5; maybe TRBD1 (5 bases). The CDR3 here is CASSYSSLGRETQYF. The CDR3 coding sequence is TGTGCCAGCAGTTACTCTTCATTGGGGCGGGAGACCCAGTACTTC.